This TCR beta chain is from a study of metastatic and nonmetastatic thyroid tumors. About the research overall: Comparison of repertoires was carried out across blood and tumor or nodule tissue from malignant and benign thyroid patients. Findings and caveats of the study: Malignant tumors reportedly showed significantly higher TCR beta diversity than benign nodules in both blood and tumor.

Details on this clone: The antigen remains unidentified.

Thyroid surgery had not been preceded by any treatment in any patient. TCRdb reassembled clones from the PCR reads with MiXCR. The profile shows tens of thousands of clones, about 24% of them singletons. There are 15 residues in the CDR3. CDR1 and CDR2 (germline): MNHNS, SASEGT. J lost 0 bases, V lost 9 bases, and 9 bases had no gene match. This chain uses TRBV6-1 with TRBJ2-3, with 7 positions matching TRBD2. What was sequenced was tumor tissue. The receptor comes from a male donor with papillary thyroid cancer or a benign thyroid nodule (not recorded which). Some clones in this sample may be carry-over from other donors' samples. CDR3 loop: CARKLDSGSTDTQYF. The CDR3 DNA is TGTGCCAGAAAACTAGATAGCGGGAGCACAGATACGCAGTATTTT.